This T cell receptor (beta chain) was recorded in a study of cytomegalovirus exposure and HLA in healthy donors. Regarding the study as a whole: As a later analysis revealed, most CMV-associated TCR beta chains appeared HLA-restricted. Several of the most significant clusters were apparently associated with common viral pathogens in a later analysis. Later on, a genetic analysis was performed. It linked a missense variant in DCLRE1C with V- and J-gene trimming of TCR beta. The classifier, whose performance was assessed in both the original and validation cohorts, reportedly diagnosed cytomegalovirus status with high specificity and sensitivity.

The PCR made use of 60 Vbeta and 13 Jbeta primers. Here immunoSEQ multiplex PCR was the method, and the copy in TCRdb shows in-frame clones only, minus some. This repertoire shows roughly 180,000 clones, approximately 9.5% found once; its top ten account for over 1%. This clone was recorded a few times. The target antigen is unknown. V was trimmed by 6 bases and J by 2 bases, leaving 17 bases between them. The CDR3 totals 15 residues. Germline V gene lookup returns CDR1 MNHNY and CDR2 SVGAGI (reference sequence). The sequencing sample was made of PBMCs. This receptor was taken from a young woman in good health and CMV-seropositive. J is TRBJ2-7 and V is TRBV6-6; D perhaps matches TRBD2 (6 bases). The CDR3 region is CASRRTKKQTYEQYF. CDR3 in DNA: TGTGCCAGCAGGAGGACTAAAAAACAGACCTACGAGCAGTACTTC.